This entry is about one T cell receptor beta chain. Its target is not known. These data originate in a study of OX40 agonist ivuxolimab in advanced cancers. Background on the study: Patients in dose escalation had liver, melanoma, kidney or head and neck cancers. Study-wide results and limits: Some of the lowest clonal expansion was seen in partial responders at 0.1-3.0 mg/kg. At 0.1 to 3.0 mg/kg, clonal expansion of CD4+ and CD8+ blood T cells had occurred by week 6. Some patients who did not respond also had low normalized T-cell clonal expansion.

The V end was cut by 5 bases, the J end by 2 bases, with 13 bases between. The CDR3 is 15 residues long. Germline CDR1 is SGHAT and CDR2 is FQNNGV. Clones were sequenced by immunoSEQ multiplex PCR, and TCRdb holds only the in-frame ones, with some missing. The sample lists 82,000 or so clones, roughly 92% occurring once. This clonotype originated in an adult with an advanced solid tumor such as melanoma, head and neck, liver or kidney cancer. The chain has TRBV11-2 and TRBJ1-3; no firm D call. The material was CD4+ or CD8+ T cells sorted from blood, obtained in a trial of the OX40 agonist ivuxolimab. CDR3 in DNA: TGTGCCAGCAGCGTCGTGAAAGACGCTGGAAACACCATATATTTT. It is translated as CASSVVKDAGNTIYF.